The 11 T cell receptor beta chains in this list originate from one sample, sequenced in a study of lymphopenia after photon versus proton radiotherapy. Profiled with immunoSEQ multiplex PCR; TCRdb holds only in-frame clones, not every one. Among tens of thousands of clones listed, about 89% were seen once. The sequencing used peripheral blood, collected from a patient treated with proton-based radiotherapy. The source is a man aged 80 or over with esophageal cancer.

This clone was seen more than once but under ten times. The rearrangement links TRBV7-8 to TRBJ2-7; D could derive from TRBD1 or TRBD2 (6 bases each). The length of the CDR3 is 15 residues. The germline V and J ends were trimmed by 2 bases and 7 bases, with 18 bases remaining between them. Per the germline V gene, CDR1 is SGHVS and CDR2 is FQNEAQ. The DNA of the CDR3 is TGTGCCAGCAGCTTATGGGCAGGGGACTCTAGGGAGCAGTACTTC. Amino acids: CASSLWAGDSREQYF.

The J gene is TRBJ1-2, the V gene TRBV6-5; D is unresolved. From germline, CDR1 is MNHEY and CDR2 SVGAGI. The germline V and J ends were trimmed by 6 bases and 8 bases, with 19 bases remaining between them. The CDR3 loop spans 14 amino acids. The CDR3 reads CASRDRALGGGYTF. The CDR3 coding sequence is TGTGCCAGCAGGGACCGGGCCTTAGGCGGCGGCTACACCTTC.

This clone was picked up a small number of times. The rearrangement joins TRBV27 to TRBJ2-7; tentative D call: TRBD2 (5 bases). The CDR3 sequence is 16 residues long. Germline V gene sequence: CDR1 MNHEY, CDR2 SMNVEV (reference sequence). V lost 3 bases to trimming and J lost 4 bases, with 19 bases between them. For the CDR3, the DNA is TGTGCCAGCAGTTTCATCGCCGGGCGCTCGGGATACGAGCAGTACTTC. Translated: CASSFIAGRSGYEQYF.

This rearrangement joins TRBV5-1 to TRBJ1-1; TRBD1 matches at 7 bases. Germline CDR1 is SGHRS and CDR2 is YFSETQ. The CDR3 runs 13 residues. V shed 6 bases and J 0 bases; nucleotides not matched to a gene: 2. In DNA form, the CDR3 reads TGCGCCAGCACGGGACAGATGAACACTGAAGCTTTCTTT. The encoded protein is CASTGQMNTEAFF. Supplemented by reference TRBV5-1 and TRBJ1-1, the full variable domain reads KAGVTQTPRYLIKTRGQQVTLSCSPISGHRSVSWYQQTPGQGLQFLFEYFSETQRNKGNFPGRFSGRQFSNSRSEMNVSTLELGDSALYLCASTGQMNTEAFFGQGTRLTVV.

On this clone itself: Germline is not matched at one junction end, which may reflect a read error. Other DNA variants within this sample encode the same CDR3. The CDR3 region is CASANERGETF. The CDR3 nucleotides read TGTGCCAGCGCCAACGAGCGGGGGGAGACCTTC. V gene TRBV6-5 combines with J gene TRBJ2-7; 9 nucleotides align to TRBD2. The CDR3 is 11 residues long. CDR1 is MNHEY and CDR2 is SVGAGI in the germline V gene.

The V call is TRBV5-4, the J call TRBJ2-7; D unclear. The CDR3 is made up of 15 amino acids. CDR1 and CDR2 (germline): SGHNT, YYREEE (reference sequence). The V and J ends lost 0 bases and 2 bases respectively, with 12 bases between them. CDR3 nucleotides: TGTGCCAGCAGCTTGGAGGTCGGCAGAGCCTACGAGCAGTACTTC. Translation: CASSLEVGRAYEQYF.

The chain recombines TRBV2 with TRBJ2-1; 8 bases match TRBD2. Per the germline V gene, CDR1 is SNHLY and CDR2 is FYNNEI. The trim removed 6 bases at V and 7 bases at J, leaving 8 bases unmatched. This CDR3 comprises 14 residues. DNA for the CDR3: TGTGCCAGCAGCCCGGGACTAGATGAGAATGAGCAGTTCTTC. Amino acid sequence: CASSPGLDENEQFF.

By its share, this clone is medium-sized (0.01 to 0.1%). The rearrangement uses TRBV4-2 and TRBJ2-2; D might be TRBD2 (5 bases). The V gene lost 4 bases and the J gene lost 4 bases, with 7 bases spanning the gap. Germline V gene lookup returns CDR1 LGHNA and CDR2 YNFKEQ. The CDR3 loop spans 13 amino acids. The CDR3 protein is CASSLTTTGELFF. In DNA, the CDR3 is TGTGCCAGCAGCCTGACTACCACCGGGGAGCTGTTTTTT.

The CDR3 region has the DNA TGTGCCTGGATGGCAGGATCGAACACCGGGGAGCTGTTTTTT. Translation: CAWMAGSNTGELFF. The chain couples TRBV30 to TRBJ2-2, with D hard to call. Germline V lookup: CDR1 GTSNPN, CDR2 SVGIG (reference sequence). V was pared by 4 bases and J by 0 bases, with 9 bases between. This CDR3 comprises 14 residues. The full variable domain, with the rest looked up from reference TRBV30 and TRBJ2-2, is SQTIHQWPATLVQPVGSPLSLECTVEGTSNPNLYWYRQAAGRGLQLLFYSVGIGQISSEVPQNLSASRPQDRQFILSSKKLLLSDSGFYLCAWMAGSNTGELFFGEGSRLTVL.

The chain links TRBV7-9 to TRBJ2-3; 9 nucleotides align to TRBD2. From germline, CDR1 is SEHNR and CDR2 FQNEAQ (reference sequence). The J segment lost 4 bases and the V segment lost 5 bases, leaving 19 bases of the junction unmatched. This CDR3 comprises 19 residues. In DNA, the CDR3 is TGTGCCAGCAGCCCGGTGTTAGCGGGAGTTTTCCGTGGCCCAGATACGCAGTATTTT. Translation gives CASSPVLAGVFRGPDTQYF.

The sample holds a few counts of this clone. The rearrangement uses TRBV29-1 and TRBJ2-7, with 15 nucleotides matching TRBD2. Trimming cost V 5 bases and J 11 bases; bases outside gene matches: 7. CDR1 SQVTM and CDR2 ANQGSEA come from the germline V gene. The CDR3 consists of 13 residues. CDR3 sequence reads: CSVQGGTSGRKYF. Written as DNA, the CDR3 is TGCAGCGTTCAGGGTGGGACTAGCGGGAGGAAGTACTTC.